This TCR beta chain was sequenced for a study of cytomegalovirus exposure and HLA in healthy donors. To note about this clone: Antigen unknown.

Whole-study results and caveats: There were three CMV-associated chains whose specificity for CMV antigens was confirmed in vitro.

Germline loops: CDR1 SEHNR, CDR2 FQNEAQ (reference sequence). There are 14 residues in the CDR3. Trimming shortened V by 5 bases and J by 9 bases, and 19 bases separated the two germline ends. Sequencing was performed with immunoSEQ multiplex PCR; in TCRdb, only in-frame clones are kept and a portion is missing. The table includes around 200,000 clones, about 91% detected once. The sequence derives from a woman aged 18-35 years in good health and CMV-seronegative. V gene TRBV7-9 combines with J gene TRBJ1-2; D is possibly TRBD1 (6 bases). Sequenced input: PBMCs. In nucleotides, the CDR3 is TGTGCCAGCAGCCGGTCCGGGGACACCCATCGCTACACCTTC. Its protein is CASSRSGDTHRYTF.